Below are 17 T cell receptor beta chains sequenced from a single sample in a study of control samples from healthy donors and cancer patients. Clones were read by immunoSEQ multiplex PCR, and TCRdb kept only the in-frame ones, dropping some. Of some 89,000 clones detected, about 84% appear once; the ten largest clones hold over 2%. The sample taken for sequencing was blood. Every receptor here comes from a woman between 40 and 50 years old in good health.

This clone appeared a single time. This CDR3 is CASSPAQDYGYTF. As DNA, the CDR3 is TGTGCCAGCAGCCCTGCGCAGGACTATGGCTACACCTTC. The chain is built from TRBV12-3 or TRBV12-4 and TRBJ1-2; D not resolved. This CDR3 is 13 amino acids long. V gave up 6 bases and J gave up 3 bases, with 11 bases separating them.

In nucleotides, the CDR3 is TGTGCCAGCAGCCCACCGGGACAGACCTACAATGAGCAGTTCTTC. This encodes CASSPPGQTYNEQFF. This rearrangement joins TRBV6-2 or TRBV6-3 to TRBJ2-1; 7 positions agree with TRBD1. CDR3 length equals 15 residues. CDR1 MNHEY and CDR2 SVGEGT come from the germline V gene. J lost 2 bases, V lost 6 bases, and 7 bases had no gene match.

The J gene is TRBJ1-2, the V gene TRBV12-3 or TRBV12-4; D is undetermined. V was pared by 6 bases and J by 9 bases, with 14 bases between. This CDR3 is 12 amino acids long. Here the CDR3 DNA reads TGTGCCAGCAGCCTTGGAGTCCGCAGCTACACCTTC. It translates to CASSLGVRSYTF.

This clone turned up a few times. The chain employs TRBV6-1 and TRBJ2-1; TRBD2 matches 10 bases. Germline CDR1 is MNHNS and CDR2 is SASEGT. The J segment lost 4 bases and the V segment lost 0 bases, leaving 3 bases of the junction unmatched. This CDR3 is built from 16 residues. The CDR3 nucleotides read TGTGCCAGCAGTGAAGCGAGGACTAGCGGATACAATGAGCAGTTCTTC. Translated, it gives CASSEARTSGYNEQFF.

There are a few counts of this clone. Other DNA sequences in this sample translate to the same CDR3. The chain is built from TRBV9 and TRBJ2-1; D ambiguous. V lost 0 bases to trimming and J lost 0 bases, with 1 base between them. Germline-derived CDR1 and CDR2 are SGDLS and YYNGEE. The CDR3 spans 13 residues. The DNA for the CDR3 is TGTGCCAGCAGCGTAGGCTCCTACAATGAGCAGTTCTTC. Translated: CASSVGSYNEQFF.

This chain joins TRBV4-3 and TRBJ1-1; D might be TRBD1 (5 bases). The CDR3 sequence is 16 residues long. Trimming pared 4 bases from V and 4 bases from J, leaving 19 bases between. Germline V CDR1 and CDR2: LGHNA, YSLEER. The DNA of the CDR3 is TGCGCCAGCAGCCTCGACATCGGGGCCTCTGGCACTGAAGCTTTCTTT. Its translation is CASSLDIGASGTEAFF.

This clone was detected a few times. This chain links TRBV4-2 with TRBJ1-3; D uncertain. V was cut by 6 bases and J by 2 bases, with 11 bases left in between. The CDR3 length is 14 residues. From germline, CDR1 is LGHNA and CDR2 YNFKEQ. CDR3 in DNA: TGTGCCAGCAGTTATGACACAGCTGGAAACACCATATATTTT. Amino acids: CASSYDTAGNTIYF.

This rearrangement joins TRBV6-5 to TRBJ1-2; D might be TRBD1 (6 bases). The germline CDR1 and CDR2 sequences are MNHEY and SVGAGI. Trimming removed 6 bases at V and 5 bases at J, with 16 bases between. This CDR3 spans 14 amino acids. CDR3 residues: CASSLTDRTYGYTF. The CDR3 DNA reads TGTGCCAGCAGCCTAACCGACAGGACATATGGCTACACCTTC.

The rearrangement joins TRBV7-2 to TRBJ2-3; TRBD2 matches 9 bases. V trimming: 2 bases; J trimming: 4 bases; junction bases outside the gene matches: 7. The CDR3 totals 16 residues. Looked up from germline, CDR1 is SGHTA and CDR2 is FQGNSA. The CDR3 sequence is CASSLIPAGGSDTQYF. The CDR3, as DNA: TGTGCCAGCAGCTTAATTCCAGCGGGGGGATCAGATACGCAGTATTTT.

The CDR3 region is CASSLAGNYEQYF. As DNA, the CDR3 is TGCGCCAGCAGCTTGGCAGGGAACTACGAGCAGTACTTC. This rearrangement joins TRBV5-1 to TRBJ2-7, with TRBD1 as a possible D gene (5 bases). Trimming left V 0 bases short and J 3 bases short, with 7 bases between. There are 13 residues in the CDR3. CDR1 is SGHRS and CDR2 is YFSETQ in the germline V gene.

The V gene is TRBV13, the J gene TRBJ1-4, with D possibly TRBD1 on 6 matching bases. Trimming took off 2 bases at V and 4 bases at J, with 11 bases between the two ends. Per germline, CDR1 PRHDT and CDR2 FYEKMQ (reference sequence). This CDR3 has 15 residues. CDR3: CASSLTGGNNEKLFF. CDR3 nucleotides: TGTGCCAGCAGCTTAACTGGGGGCAATAATGAAAAACTGTTTTTT.

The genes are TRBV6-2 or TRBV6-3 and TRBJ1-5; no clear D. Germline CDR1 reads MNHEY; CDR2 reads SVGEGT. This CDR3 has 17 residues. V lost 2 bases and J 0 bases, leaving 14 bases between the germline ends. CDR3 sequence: CASSYPTRRTSNQPQHF. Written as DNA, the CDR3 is TGTGCCAGCAGTTACCCCACCCGACGGACTAGCAATCAGCCCCAGCATTTT.

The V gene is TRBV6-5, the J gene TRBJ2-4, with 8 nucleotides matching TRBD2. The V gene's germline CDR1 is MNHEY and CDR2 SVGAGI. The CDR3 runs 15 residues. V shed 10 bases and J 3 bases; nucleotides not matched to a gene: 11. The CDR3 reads CATTTGGLSKNIQYF. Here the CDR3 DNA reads TGTGCCACCACGACGGGGGGGCTAAGCAAAAACATTCAGTACTTC.

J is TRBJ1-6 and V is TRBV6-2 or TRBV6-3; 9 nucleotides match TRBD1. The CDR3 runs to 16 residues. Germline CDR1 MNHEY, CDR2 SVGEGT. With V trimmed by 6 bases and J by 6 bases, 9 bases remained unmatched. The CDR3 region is CASSPSSGQGNSPLHF. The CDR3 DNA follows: TGTGCCAGCAGCCCCTCGTCGGGACAGGGTAATTCACCCCTCCACTTT.

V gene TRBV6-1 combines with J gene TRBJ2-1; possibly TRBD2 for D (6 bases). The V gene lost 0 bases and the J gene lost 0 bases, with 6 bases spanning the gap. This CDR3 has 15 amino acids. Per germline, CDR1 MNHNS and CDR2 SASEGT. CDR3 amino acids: CASSEASGSYNEQFF. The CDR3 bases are TGTGCCAGCAGTGAAGCTAGCGGCTCCTACAATGAGCAGTTCTTC.

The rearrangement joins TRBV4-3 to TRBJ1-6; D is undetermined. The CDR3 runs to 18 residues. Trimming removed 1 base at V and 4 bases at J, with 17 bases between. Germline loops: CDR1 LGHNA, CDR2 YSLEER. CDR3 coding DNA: TGCGCCAGCAGCCAAGGTGGTCCGGGCGGAGGGTATAATTCACCCCTCCACTTT. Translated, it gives CASSQGGPGGGYNSPLHF.

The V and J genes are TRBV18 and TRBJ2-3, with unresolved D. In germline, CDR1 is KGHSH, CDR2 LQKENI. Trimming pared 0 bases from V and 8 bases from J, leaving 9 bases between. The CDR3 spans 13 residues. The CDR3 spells CASSPPNAGTQYF. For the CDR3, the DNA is TGTGCCAGCTCACCACCGAATGCTGGTACGCAGTATTTT. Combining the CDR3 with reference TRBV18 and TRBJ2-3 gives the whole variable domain NAGVMQNPRHLVRRRGQEARLRCSPMKGHSHVYWYRQLPEEGLKFMVYLQKENIIDESGMPKERFSAEFPKEGPSILRIQQVVRGDSAAYFCASSPPNAGTQYFGPGTRLTVL.